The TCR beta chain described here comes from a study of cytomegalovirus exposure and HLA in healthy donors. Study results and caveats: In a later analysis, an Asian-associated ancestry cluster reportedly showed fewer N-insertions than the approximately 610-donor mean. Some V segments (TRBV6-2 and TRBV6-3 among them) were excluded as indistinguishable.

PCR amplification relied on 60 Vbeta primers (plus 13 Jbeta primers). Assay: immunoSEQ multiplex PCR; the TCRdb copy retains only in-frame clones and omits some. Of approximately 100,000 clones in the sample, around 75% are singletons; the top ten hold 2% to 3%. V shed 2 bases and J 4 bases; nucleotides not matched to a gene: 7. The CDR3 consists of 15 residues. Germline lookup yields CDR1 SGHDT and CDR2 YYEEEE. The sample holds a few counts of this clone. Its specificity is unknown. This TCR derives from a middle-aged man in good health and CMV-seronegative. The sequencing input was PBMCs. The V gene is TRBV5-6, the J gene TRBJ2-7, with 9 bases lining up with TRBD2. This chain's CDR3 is CASSFGGGASYEQYF. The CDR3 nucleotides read TGTGCCAGCAGCTTCGGCGGGGGGGCTAGTTACGAGCAGTACTTC.